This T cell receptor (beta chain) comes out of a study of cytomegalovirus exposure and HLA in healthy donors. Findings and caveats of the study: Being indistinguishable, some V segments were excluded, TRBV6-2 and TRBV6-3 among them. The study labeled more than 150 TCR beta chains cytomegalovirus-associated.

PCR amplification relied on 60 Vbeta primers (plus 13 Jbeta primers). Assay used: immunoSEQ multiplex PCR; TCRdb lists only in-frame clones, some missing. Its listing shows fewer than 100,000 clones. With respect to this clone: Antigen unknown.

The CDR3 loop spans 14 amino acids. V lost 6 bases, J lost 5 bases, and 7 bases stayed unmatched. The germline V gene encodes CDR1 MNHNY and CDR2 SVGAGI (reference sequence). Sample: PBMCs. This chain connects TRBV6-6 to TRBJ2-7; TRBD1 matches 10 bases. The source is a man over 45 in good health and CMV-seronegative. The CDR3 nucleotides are TGTGCCAGCAGCCCCCGACAGGGGGCGGACGAGCAGTACTTC. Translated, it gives CASSPRQGADEQYF.